The sequence of this TCR beta chain was determined in a study of blood T cell repertoires in COVID-19. About the research overall: Sample material is recorded as cDNA or gDNA derived from T cells, B-cell-depleted T cells, or PBMCs.

This CDR3 spans 15 amino acids. From germline, CDR1 is MNHEY and CDR2 SVGAGI. V trimming: 2 bases; J trimming: 4 bases; junction bases outside the gene matches: 3. Authors' data handling: How many nucleated cells were present was estimated from reference gene primer amplification. Clones were sequenced by immunoSEQ multiplex PCR, and TCRdb holds only the in-frame ones, with some missing. The V and J calls and clone size come from that table; D and trimming were worked out from the DNA. The sample includes some 11,000 clones, 73% of them seen just once. Source material: peripheral blood. The rearrangement uses TRBV6-5 and TRBJ2-5; TRBD1 agrees at 11 bases. The source is a human donor in a cohort sampled during active COVID-19. This chain's CDR3 is CASSYGGTGGETQYF. DNA of the CDR3: TGTGCCAGCAGTTACGGGGGGACAGGGGGAGAGACCCAGTACTTC.